The clone carrying this TCR beta chain was seen only a few times. Its specificity is unknown. The sample belongs to a study of beta chain features in type 1 diabetes. Study-wide background: All samples together contributed 107,917,701 sorted cells for examination.

Per donor, one heparinised blood draw averaged about 116 mL. The study, taken as a whole, reports: TCRB repertoires of naive, central memory and Treg cells appeared more similar among patients than among healthy donors.

Expressed TCRB transcripts got sequenced, as all isolated RNA was reverse transcribed. TCRdb keeps only in-frame clones here, not all; method: immunoSEQ multiplex PCR. The data hold around 150,000 clones, with around 8% observed a single time. Sequenced material: central memory CD4+ T cells from blood. The sequence was obtained from a man aged 18 to 35 in good health.

The CDR3, as DNA: TGTGCCTGGAGCCCAGGTGGGCCCCAGTCGTATTTT. It encodes CAWSPGGPQSYF. The chain carries TRBV30 and TRBJ2-3; D is unclear. Per the germline V gene, CDR1 is GTSNPN and CDR2 is SVGIG (reference sequence). The CDR3 has 12 residues. The V end was cut by 3 bases, the J end by 14 bases, with 18 bases between. The variable domain in full, with the rest retrieved from reference TRBV30 and TRBJ2-3, is SQTIHQWPATLVQPVGSPLSLECTVEGTSNPNLYWYRQAAGRGLQLLFYSVGIGQISSEVPQNLSASRPQDRQFILSSKKLLLSDSGFYLCAWSPGGPQSYFGPGTRLTVL.